The following is a TCR beta chain sequence with its context. What it binds is not known. The sample is drawn from a study of shared clonotypes between healthy human individuals. Study observations and caveats: Across a handful of donors, naive CD4 shared 5% to 5.5%, naive CD8 3.5% to 4%, memory CD4 over 2%, memory CD8 0.4% to 0.5%. Represented diversity, genetic and exposure-history alike, was limited by few donors.

There are 14 residues in the CDR3. CDR1 and CDR2 from the germline V gene are SGHRS and YFSETQ. With 5 bases removed from V and 4 bases from J, the gap between germline ends came to 15 bases. In the source study's methods: ImmunoSEQ sequences covered only the junction and lacked quality scores; filtering therefore differed. Some clones are missing from TCRdb's copy, which holds only in-frame ones; the method was immunoSEQ multiplex PCR. V and J calls and clone size are given by that table; D and trimming were obtained from the DNA. The profile shows about 1 million clones, about 75% of them singletons.

The receptor comes from a man between 18 and 29 years old in good health. Material: memory CD4+ T cells sorted from blood. Subset defined: CD45RA-negative fraction. The chain couples TRBV5-1 to TRBJ2-5; D might be TRBD1 (7 bases). CDR3 nucleotides: TGCGCCAGCAGTCGGCCAGGGGGAGGAGAGACCCAGTACTTC. Its protein product is CASSRPGGGETQYF.